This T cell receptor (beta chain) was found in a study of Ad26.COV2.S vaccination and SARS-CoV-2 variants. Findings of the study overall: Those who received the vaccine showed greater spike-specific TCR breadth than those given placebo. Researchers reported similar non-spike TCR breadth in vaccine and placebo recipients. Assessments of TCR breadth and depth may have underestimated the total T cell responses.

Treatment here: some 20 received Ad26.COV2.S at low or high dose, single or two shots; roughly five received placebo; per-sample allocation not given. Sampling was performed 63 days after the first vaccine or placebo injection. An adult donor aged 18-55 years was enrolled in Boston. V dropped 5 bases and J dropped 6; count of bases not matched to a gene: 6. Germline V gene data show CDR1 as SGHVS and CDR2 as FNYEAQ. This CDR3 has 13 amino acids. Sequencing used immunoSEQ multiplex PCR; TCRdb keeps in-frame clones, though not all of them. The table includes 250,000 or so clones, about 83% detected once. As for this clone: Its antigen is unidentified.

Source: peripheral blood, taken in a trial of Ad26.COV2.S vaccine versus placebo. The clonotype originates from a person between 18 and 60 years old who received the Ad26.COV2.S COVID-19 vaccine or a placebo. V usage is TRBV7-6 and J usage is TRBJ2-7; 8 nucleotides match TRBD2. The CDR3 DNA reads TGTGCCAGCAGCGCCTCCGGGGGGGGCGAGCAGTACTTC. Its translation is CASSASGGGEQYF.